This T cell receptor (beta chain) was sequenced for a study of T cell responses to AZD1222 COVID-19 vaccine. Unmatched junction bases numbered 11, after V lost 4 bases and J lost 8 bases. From germline, CDR1 is GTSNPN and CDR2 SVGIG (reference sequence). The CDR3 length is 15 residues. The method was immunoSEQ multiplex PCR; TCRdb's version includes in-frame clones alone and lacks a portion of them. The repertoire includes 100,000 to 150,000 clones, over 75% of them detected once, and more than 6% sits in the top ten. A remark on this clone: Its antigen is unknown.

Study-wide points: There were vaccine-associated CD4 TCRs across spike, dominant at 160-218 and 743-854. Close to half of spike-specific TCRs reportedly recognize unmutated variant regions. Donors were largely white British and mainly female; clonal diversity was possibly underestimated. Repertoires were obtained solely post-peak T cell response.

The chain combines TRBV30 with TRBJ1-6; 7 bases are a match to TRBD1. Sequencing was performed on peripheral blood, taken on day 0 of AZD1222 vaccination. The TCR comes from an adult in good health. The CDR3 protein is CAWNYRQGLDSPLHF. The CDR3 nucleotides read TGTGCCTGGAACTATCGACAGGGCCTTGATTCACCCCTCCACTTT.